The T cell receptor beta chain described here comes from a study of T-cell memory formation after mild COVID-19. Between the trimmed V and J ends, which lost 7 bases and 4 bases, there was a span of 16 bases. The CDR3 contains 15 residues. Germline CDR1 and CDR2: SNHLY and FYNNEI. With constant-segment primers, 5'RACE yielded cDNA libraries of TCR alpha and TCR beta that carried sample barcodes and UMIs. TCRdb reprocessed the 5' RACE reads with MiXCR, giving one entry per CDR3 protein. The table lists about 560,000 distinct CDR3 sequences, 15% to 20% of them singletons. As for this clonotype: The antigen is unknown.

Notes on the study in general: Clones shrinking from day 15 to 85 showed even CD4/CD8 mixes; later expanders tilted CD4+.

This chain connects TRBV2 to TRBJ2-2; maybe TRBD1 (6 bases). This sequence was found in an adult woman who had mild COVID-19 (a few samples of this study predate the infection). Cell type and time point are not known. The sample taken for sequencing was PBMCs or a T cell subset sorted from them (not recorded which). In DNA form, the CDR3 reads TGTGCCAGCAAGAAGATGACAGGATCCACCGGGGAGCTGTTTTTT. It encodes CASKKMTGSTGELFF.